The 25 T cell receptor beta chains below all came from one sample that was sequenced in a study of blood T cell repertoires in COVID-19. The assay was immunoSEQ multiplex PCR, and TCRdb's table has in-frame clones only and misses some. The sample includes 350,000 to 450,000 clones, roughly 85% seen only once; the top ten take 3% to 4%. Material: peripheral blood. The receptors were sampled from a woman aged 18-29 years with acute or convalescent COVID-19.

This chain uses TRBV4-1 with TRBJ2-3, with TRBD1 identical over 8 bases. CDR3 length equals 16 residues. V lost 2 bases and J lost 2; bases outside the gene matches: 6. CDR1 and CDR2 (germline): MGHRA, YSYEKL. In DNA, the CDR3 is TGCGCCAGCAGCCAAAAGGACAGGGAGGACACAGATACGCAGTATTTT. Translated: CASSQKDREDTDTQYF.

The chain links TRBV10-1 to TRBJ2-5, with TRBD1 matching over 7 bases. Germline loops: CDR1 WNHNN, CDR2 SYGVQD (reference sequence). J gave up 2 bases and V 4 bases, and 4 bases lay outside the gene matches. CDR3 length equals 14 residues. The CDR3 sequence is CASSAARGQETQYF. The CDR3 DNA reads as TGCGCCAGCAGTGCGGCCAGGGGGCAAGAGACCCAGTACTTC.

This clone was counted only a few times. The CDR3 bases are TGTGCCAGCAGTTGGGGGGTTGACACAGATACGCAGTATTTT. It specifies CASSWGVDTDTQYF. The chain combines TRBV6-6 with TRBJ2-3; weak D call: TRBD2 (6 bases). CDR1 is MNHNY and CDR2 is SVGAGI in the germline V gene (reference sequence). The CDR3 length is 14 residues. V dropped 4 bases and J dropped 2 bases, with 10 bases sitting between them.

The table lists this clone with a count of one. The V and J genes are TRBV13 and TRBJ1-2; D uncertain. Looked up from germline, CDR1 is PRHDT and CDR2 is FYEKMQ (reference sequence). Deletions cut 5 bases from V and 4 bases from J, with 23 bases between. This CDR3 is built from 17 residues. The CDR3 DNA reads TGTGCCAGCAGCCCCATTCCCGGCGGGGATAGTGGCTATGGCTACACCTTC. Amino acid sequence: CASSPIPGGDSGYGYTF.

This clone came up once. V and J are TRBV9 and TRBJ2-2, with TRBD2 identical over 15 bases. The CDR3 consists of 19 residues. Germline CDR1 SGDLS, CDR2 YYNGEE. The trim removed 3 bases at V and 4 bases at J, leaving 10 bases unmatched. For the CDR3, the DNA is TGTGCCAGCAGCGGTCGGACTAGCGGGGGGGCCCGGATCACCGGGGAGCTGTTTTTT. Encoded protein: CASSGRTSGGARITGELFF.

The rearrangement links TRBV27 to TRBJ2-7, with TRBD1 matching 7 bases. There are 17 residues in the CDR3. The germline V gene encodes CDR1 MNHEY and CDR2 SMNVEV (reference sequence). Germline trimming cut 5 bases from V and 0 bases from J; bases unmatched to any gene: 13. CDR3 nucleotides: TGTGCCAGCAGTCCCGGGCGGTCGGACAGGAGCTCCTACGAGCAGTACTTC. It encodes CASSPGRSDRSSYEQYF.

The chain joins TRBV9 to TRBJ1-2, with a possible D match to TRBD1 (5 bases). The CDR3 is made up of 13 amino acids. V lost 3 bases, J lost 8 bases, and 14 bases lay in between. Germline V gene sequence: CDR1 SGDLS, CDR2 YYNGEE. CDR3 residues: CASSATGTTGYTF. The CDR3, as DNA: TGTGCCAGCAGCGCGACCGGGACTACGGGCTACACCTTC.

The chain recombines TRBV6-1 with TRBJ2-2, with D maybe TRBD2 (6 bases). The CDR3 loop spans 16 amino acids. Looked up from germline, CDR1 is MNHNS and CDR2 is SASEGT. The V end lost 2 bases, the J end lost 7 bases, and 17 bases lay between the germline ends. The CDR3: CASSESGARGGGELFF. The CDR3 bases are TGTGCCAGCAGTGAATCCGGGGCGCGGGGAGGCGGGGAGCTGTTTTTT.

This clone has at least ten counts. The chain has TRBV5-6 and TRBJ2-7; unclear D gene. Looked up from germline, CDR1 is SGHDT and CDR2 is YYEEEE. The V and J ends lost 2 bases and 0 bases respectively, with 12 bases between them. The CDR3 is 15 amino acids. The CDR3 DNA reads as TGTGCCAGCAGCTTATTCGGGTCTCGCTCCTACGAGCAGTACTTC. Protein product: CASSLFGSRSYEQYF.

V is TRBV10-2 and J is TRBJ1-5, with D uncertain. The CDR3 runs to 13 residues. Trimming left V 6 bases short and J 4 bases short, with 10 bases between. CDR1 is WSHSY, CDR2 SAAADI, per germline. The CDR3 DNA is TGCGCCAGCAGCCCGGGGTGGAATCAGCCCCAGCATTTT. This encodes CASSPGWNQPQHF.

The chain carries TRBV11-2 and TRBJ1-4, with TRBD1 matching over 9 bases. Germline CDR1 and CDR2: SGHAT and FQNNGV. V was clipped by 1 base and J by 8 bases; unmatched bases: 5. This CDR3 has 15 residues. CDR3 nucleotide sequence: TGTGCCAGCAGCTTAGGGGACAGGGACGGGGAAAAACTGTTTTTT. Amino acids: CASSLGDRDGEKLFF.

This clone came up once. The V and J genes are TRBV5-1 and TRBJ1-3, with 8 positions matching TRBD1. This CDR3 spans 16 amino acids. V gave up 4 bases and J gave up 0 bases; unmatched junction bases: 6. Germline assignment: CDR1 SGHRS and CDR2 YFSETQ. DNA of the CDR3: TGCGCCAGCAGCCAAGACAGGGGAAGCTCTGGAAACACCATATATTTT. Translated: CASSQDRGSSGNTIYF.

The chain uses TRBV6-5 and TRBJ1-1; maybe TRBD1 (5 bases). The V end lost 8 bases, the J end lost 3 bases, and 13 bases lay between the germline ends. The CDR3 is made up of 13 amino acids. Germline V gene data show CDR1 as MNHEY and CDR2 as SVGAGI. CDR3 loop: CASHRTPDTEAFF. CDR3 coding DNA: TGTGCCAGCCACAGGACCCCCGACACTGAAGCTTTCTTT.

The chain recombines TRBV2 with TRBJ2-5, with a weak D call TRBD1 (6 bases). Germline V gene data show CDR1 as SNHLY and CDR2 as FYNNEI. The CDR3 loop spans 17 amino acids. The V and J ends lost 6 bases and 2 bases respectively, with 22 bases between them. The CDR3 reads CASSERGSGTRQETQYF. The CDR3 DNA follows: TGTGCCAGCAGCGAAAGGGGATCCGGGACAAGACAAGAGACCCAGTACTTC.

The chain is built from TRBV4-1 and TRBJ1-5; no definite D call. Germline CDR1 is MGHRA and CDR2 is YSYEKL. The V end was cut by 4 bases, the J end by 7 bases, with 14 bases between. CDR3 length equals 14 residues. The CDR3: CASSPQSTPQPQHF. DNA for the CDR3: TGCGCCAGCAGCCCTCAAAGCACCCCACAGCCCCAGCATTTT.

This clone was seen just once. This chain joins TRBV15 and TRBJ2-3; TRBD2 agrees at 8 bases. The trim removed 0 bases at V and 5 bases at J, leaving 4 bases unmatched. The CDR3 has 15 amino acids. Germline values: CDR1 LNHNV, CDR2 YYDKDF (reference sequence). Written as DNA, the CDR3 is TGTGCCACCAGCAGAGACCTTCTAGCGGGAGATACGCAGTATTTT. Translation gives CATSRDLLAGDTQYF.

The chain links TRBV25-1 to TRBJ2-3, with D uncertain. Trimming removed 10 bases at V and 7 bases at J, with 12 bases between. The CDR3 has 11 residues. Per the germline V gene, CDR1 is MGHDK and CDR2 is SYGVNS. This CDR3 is CATLAVYTQYF. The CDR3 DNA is TGTGCCACCTTGGCCGTTTATACGCAGTATTTT.

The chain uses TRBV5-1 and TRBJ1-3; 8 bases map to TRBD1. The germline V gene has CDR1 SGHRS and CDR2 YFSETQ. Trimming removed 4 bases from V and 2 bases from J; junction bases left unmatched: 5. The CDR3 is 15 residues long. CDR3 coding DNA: TGCGCCAGCAGCCCGGAGACAGGGGCTGGAAACACCATATATTTT. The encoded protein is CASSPETGAGNTIYF.

The CDR3 nucleotides read TGTGCCAGCAGTTTAGTAATCGCAGGGGCGGATGGCTACACCTTC. This sequence encodes CASSLVIAGADGYTF. The chain links TRBV28 to TRBJ1-2; TRBD1 might be the D (6 bases). The CDR3 totals 15 residues. Germline lookup yields CDR1 MDHEN and CDR2 SYDVKM. Trimming pared 2 bases from V and 6 bases from J, leaving 16 bases between.

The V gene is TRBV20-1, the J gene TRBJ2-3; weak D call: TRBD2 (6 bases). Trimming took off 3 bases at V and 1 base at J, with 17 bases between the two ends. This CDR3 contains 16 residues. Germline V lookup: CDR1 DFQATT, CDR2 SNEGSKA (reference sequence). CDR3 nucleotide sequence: TGCAGTGCTAGTACGTCGGACTACTCCCGCACAGATACGCAGTATTTT. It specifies CSASTSDYSRTDTQYF.

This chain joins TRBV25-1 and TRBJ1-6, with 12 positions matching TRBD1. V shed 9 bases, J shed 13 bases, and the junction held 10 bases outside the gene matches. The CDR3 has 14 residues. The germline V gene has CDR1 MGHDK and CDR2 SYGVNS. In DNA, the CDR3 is TGTGCCAGTACCCCGGGACAGGGGGCTGGGCCCCTCCACTTT. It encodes CASTPGQGAGPLHF.

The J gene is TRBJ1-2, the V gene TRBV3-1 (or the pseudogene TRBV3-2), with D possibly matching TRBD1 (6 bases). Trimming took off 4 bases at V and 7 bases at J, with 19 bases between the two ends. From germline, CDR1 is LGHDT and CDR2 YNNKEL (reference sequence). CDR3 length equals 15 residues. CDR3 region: CASSPPGGPSGGYTF. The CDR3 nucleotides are TGTGCCAGCAGCCCCCCGGGGGGCCCCTCCGGTGGCTACACCTTC.

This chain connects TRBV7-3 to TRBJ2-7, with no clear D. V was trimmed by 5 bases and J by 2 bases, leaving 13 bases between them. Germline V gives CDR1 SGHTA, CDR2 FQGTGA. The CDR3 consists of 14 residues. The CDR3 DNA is TGTGCCAGCAGCCTCGGTGGTTCGGCCTACGAGCAGTACTTC. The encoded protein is CASSLGGSAYEQYF. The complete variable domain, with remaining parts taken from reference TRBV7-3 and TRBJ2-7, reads GAGVSQTPSNKVTEKGKYVELRCDPISGHTALYWYRQSLGQGPEFLIYFQGTGAADDSGLPNDRFFAVRPEGSVSTLKIQRTERGDSAVYLCASSLGGSAYEQYFGPGTRLTVT.

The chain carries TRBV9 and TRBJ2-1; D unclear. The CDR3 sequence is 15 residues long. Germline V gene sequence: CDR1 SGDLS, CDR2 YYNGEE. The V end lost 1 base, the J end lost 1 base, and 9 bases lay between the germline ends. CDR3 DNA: TGTGCCAGCAGCGTAACAGTGGGTTCCTACAATGAGCAGTTCTTC. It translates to CASSVTVGSYNEQFF.

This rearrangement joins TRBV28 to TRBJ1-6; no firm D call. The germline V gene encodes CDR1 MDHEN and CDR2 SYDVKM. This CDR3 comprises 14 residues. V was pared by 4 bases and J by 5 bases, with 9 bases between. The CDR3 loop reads CASSYDSNNSPLHF. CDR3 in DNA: TGTGCCAGCAGTTATGATAGCAATAATTCACCCCTCCACTTT.